This T cell receptor beta chain was found in a study of blood T cell repertoires in COVID-19. Across the whole study: The study drew acute and convalescent COVID-19 samples from the United States, Italy and Spain.

In regard to this clone: A read error may produce the germline difference seen at one junction end.

Method: immunoSEQ multiplex PCR; TCRdb's copy keeps in-frame clones and lacks some. The table has just under 300,000 clones, around 87% seen once. Germline CDR1 DFQATT, CDR2 SNEGSKA (reference sequence). The CDR3 is made up of 12 amino acids. The chain links TRBV20-1 to TRBJ2-7; 9 bases line up with TRBD1. Sequencing was carried out using peripheral blood. This clonotype originated in a man in his 70s with acute or convalescent COVID-19. This CDR3 is CSASPSRDREDF. CDR3 nucleotide sequence: TGCAGTGCTAGTCCCAGCAGGGACAGGGAGGACTTC.